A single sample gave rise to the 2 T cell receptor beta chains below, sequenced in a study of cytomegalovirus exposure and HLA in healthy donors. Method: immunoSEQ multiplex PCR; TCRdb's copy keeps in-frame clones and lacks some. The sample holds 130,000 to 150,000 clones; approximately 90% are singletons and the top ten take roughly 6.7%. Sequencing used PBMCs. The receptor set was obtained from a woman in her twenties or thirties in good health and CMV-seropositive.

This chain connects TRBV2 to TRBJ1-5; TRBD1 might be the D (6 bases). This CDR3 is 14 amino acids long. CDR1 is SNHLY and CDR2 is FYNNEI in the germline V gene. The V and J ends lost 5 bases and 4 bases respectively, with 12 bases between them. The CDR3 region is CASSSDRLNQPQHF. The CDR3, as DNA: TGTGCCAGCAGTTCGGACAGACTTAATCAGCCCCAGCATTTT.

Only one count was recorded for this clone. CDR3 DNA sequence: TGTGCCACCAGCAGGGAGCAGGGATATAATGAAAAACTGTTTTTT. Its protein product is CATSREQGYNEKLFF. The J gene is TRBJ1-4, the V gene TRBV15; a possible D gene is TRBD1 (5 bases). The V end lost 3 bases, the J end lost 4 bases, and 12 bases lay between the germline ends. This CDR3 has 15 residues. Germline loops: CDR1 LNHNV, CDR2 YYDKDF (reference sequence).